The rows below give T cell receptor beta chains drawn from one sample of a study of neurological immune-mediated disorders. MiXCR, applied by TCRdb to the 5' RACE reads, yields one record per CDR3 protein. Of fewer than 85,000 distinct CDR3 sequences listed, under 4.5% were seen once; the top ten hold around 5%. Sequenced input: PBMCs. These receptors all come from a woman aged 55-69 years with multiple sclerosis. CDR3s include the opening cysteine and the closing phenylalanine or tryptophan. D genes are given only for firm matches. The size of a clone is reported for some rows only, either as once, few or many, or as a class for expanded clones.

NA	NA	TRBV12-3/TRBV12-4	TRBJ2-7	TGTGCCAGCACCCCGGGACCTTTAAGCTCCTACGAGCAGTACTTC	CASTPGPLSSYEQYF
TRBD2	many	TRBV3-1	TRBJ2-2	TGTGCCAGCAGCCAACCAGCGGGGGCGAACACCGGGGAGCTGTTTTTT	CASSQPAGANTGELFF
TRBD1	many	TRBV6-5	TRBJ1-5	TGTGCCAGCAGGCCAGGGGGGAGCAATCAGCCCCAGCATTTT	CASRPGGSNQPQHF
NA	once	TRBV4-1	TRBJ1-6	TGCGCCAGCAGCCAAGATCCGATTAATTCACCCCTCCACTTT	CASSQDPINSPLHF
TRBD2	many	TRBV7-9	TRBJ2-5	TGTGCCAGCAGCTTAGCGAAGCTAGCGGAAGAGACCCAGTACTTC	CASSLAKLAEETQYF
TRBD1	few	TRBV3-1	TRBJ1-1	TGTGCCAGCAGCGAACAGGGGGCCCCCTATGAAGCTTTCTTT	CASSEQGAPYEAFF
NA	many	TRBV20-1	TRBJ1-1	TGCAGTGCTAGCAGGGTTACTGAAGCTTTCTTT	CSASRVTEAFF
TRBD1	many	TRBV5-6	TRBJ2-7	TGTGCCAGCAGCTTGGGTGGGACAGGGGTAATTTGGTCCTACGAGCAGTACTTC	CASSLGGTGVIWSYEQYF
NA	many	TRBV20-1	TRBJ2-5	TGCAGTGCTGCACAGGGCGGGGGTTGGCAAGAGACCCAGTACTTC	CSAAQGGGWQETQYF
NA	many	TRBV27	TRBJ2-1	TGTGCCAGCAGTTACGCCGGGGATGAGCAGTTCTTC	CASSYAGDEQFF
NA	many	TRBV5-1	TRBJ1-1	TGCGCCAGCAGCTTGGCCCCCCGGCAGACGAACACTGAAGCTTTCTTT	CASSLAPRQTNTEAFF
NA	NA	TRBV20-1	TRBJ1-5	TGCAGTGCTAGAGTATCTCAGGGTAATAATCAGCCCCAGCATTTT	CSARVSQGNNQPQHF
NA	many	TRBV7-6	TRBJ2-1	TGTGCCAGCAGCTTAGTGTACGATGAGCAGTTCTTC	CASSLVYDEQFF
NA	few	TRBV13	TRBJ1-1	TGTGCCAGCAGCTTGGACCATGAAATCGGGGGGACCACTGAAGCTTTCTTT	CASSLDHEIGGTTEAFF
TRBD1	many	TRBV5-1	TRBJ2-3	TGCGCCAGCAGCCGCACGACAGGGGGCGTCGCAGATACGCAGTATTTT	CASSRTTGGVADTQYF
NA	many	TRBV7-9	TRBJ2-3	TGTGCCAGCAGCTTGGGCGGCGGGCAAGGAGATACGCAGTATTTT	CASSLGGGQGDTQYF
TRBD1	many	TRBV5-1	TRBJ1-6	TGCGCCAGCAGCTTGGGAGCAGGGGGCGGTAATTCACCCCTCCACTTT	CASSLGAGGGNSPLHF
TRBD1	many	TRBV5-1	TRBJ1-2	TGCGCCAGCAGCTTGGCCGAAGGGGGCGAGTATGGCTACACCTTC	CASSLAEGGEYGYTF
TRBD1	many	TRBV5-1	TRBJ2-2	TGCGCCAGCAGCCTACAGGGGACCGGGGAGCTGTTTTTT	CASSLQGTGELFF
NA	many	TRBV5-1	TRBJ2-5	TGCGCCAGCAGCTTGGCCGGGGGTGAGACCCAGTACTTC	CASSLAGGETQYF
NA	many	TRBV7-9	TRBJ1-1	TGTGCCAGCTCCCTCGAGACCAACACTGAAGCTTTCTTT	CASSLETNTEAFF
NA	few	TRBV11-2	TRBJ1-1	TGTGCCAGCAGCTTAGAGTGGGCGTCCGTAAACACTGAAGCTTTCTTT	CASSLEWASVNTEAFF
TRBD1	many	TRBV29-1	TRBJ1-5	TGCAGCGTTCGGACAGGGGGCAATCAGCCCCAGCATTTT	CSVRTGGNQPQHF
NA	many	TRBV6-5	TRBJ1-1	TGTGCCAGCAGTACCGGGCCCAGGGGCACTGAAGCTTTCTTT	CASSTGPRGTEAFF
NA	many	TRBV5-1	TRBJ2-2	TGCGCCAGCAGCCACCTTCAGGGGAGGGAGATGACCGGGGAGCTGTTTTTT	CASSHLQGREMTGELFF
NA	NA	TRBV10-1	TRBJ2-4	TGCGCCAGCAGTGAGTGGGCAGACATAGCCAAAAACATTCAGTACTTC	CASSEWADIAKNIQYF
NA	many	TRBV5-1	TRBJ2-1	TGCGCCAGCAGCTCCCAGGGTGATGAGCAGTTCTTC	CASSSQGDEQFF
NA	many	TRBV5-5	TRBJ1-1	TGTGCCAGCACCCCCGCCCTAGAGTGGAACACTGAAGCTTTCTTT	CASTPALEWNTEAFF
NA	many	TRBV12-3/TRBV12-4	TRBJ1-4	TGTGCCAGCAGCGCCAGGGCGAGGGGAAATGAAAAACTGTTTTTT	CASSARARGNEKLFF
TRBD2	many	TRBV27	TRBJ2-1	TGTGCCAGCAGTCCCCGTCCCGGGACTAGCGGGGGGGCCTATGAGCAGTTCTTC	CASSPRPGTSGGAYEQFF
NA	many	TRBV18	TRBJ1-6	TGTGCCAGCTCACCACCGGACAGCACGTATAATTCACCCCTCCACTTT	CASSPPDSTYNSPLHF
TRBD2	many	TRBV28	TRBJ2-3	TGTGCCAGCCCCCCGGTAGCCGGGGGGGGTTCTAGCACAGATACGCAGTATTTT	CASPPVAGGGSSTDTQYF
NA	NA	TRBV7-6	TRBJ2-7	TGTGCCAGCAGCCATGGGCCGGTCGTCAGCTCCTACGAGCAGTACTTC	CASSHGPVVSSYEQYF
NA	many	TRBV29-1	TRBJ2-7	TGCAGCGTTGATCCAGGGGGGCGAGACGAGCAGTACTTC	CSVDPGGRDEQYF
NA	many	TRBV7-8	TRBJ2-1	TGTGCCAGCAACAGAGGGGATAGCTCCTACAATGAGCAGTTCTTC	CASNRGDSSYNEQFF
NA	many	TRBV18	TRBJ2-7	TGTGCCAGCTCCTCCACAAGGGGTCTCGAGCAGTACTTC	CASSSTRGLEQYF
NA	many	TRBV5-1	TRBJ1-3	TGCGCCAGCAGCTTGGTGGAGGGGCACACCATATATTTT	CASSLVEGHTIYF
NA	many	TRBV5-1	TRBJ1-2	TGCGCCAGCAACGGGCAAGACTATGGCTACACCTTC	CASNGQDYGYTF
TRBD1	many	TRBV5-1	TRBJ2-7	TGCGCCAGCAGCTTTTCAACAGGGGGAACTTACGAGCAGTACTTC	CASSFSTGGTYEQYF
NA	NA	TRBV10-1	TRBJ2-5	TGCGCCAGCAGTGAAACTTTATTGCGAGAGACCCAGTACTTC	CASSETLLRETQYF
NA	many	TRBV5-1	TRBJ1-6	TGCGCCAGCAGCGGGGGCAGGGCGCTCAGTTCACCCCTCCACTTT	CASSGGRALSSPLHF
NA	many	TRBV7-9	TRBJ2-3	TGTGCCAGCAGCGTAGCGCGAGGGACGGCGGGGGATACGCAGTATTTT	CASSVARGTAGDTQYF
TRBD2	many	TRBV6-5	TRBJ2-3	TGTGCCAGCAGAGTAGCGGGGGGGCCTTTTGATACGCAGTATTTT	CASRVAGGPFDTQYF
NA	many	TRBV20-1	TRBJ2-1	TGCAGTGTCCGGGGGAGGTCCTACAATGAGCAGTTCTTC	CSVRGRSYNEQFF
TRBD1	many	TRBV20-1	TRBJ1-1	TGCAGTGCCCCCCCAAACAGGGGCACGAACACTGAAGCTTTCTTT	CSAPPNRGTNTEAFF
NA	many	TRBV5-1	TRBJ1-4	TGCGCCAGCAGCTTGCAACCGAATAATGAAAAACTGTTTTTT	CASSLQPNNEKLFF
NA	NA	TRBV3-1	TRBJ1-3	TGTGCCAGCAGCGCGGCTCGAGGAAACACCATATATTTT	CASSAARGNTIYF
TRBD2	many	TRBV20-1	TRBJ2-1	TGCAGTGCTGTAGCGGGGGGCCTTTACAATGAGCAGTTCTTC	CSAVAGGLYNEQFF
TRBD1	many	TRBV28	TRBJ2-7	TGTGCCAGCAGGGCGGGGACAGGGCTCTCCTACGAGCAGTACTTC	CASRAGTGLSYEQYF
NA	many	TRBV5-1	TRBJ2-2	TGCGCCAGCAGCACTGGACTGACCGGGGAGCTGTTTTTT	CASSTGLTGELFF
NA	many	TRBV10-3	TRBJ2-3	TGTGCCATCAAATACACAGATACGCAGTATTTT	CAIKYTDTQYF
NA	many	TRBV5-6	TRBJ2-1	TGTGCCAGCAGCCAGCCGGGGATCTACAATGAGCAGTTCTTC	CASSQPGIYNEQFF
TRBD2	many	TRBV20-1	TRBJ2-1	TGCAGTGCTCCCCTAGCGGGGGCCTACAATGAGCAGTTCTTC	CSAPLAGAYNEQFF
TRBD2	many	TRBV20-1	TRBJ2-5	TGCAGTGCCTTACGGCCTAGCGGGGGGGACCAAGAGACCCAGTACTTC	CSALRPSGGDQETQYF
TRBD1	many	TRBV29-1	TRBJ1-5	TGCAGCGTTGGTTCTACAACAGGGGGACAGCCCCAGCATTTT	CSVGSTTGGQPQHF
NA	many	TRBV5-1	TRBJ2-1	TGCGCCAGCAGCTTCACAGGGATTTCCTACAATGAGCAGTTCTTC	CASSFTGISYNEQFF
NA	many	TRBV5-1	TRBJ1-3	TGCGCCAGCAGCTTCGACGCAGCCTACTCTGGAAACACCATATATTTT	CASSFDAAYSGNTIYF
TRBD2	many	TRBV15	TRBJ2-5	TGTGCCACCAGCAGAGGAGGGACTAGCGGGGCCAAAGAGACCCAGTACTTC	CATSRGGTSGAKETQYF
TRBD1	many	TRBV20-1	TRBJ1-2	TGCAGTGCTAGATCGAGGACAGGGCGCAATGGCTACACCTTC	CSARSRTGRNGYTF